The 27 T cell receptor beta chains below come from one sample, sequenced in a study of cytomegalovirus exposure and HLA in healthy donors. PCR primers comprised 60 Vbeta and 13 Jbeta primers. TCRdb keeps only in-frame clones here, not all; method: immunoSEQ multiplex PCR. The data contain about 170,000 clones, roughly four fifths of them singletons. Sequences were obtained from PBMCs. These receptors were obtained from a woman aged 18-30 years in good health and CMV-seropositive.

The chain carries TRBV15 and TRBJ2-2, with D possibly being TRBD2 (7 bases). V was trimmed by 7 bases and J by 5 bases, leaving 26 bases between them. The CDR3 has 18 amino acids. Germline V gene lookup returns CDR1 LNHNV and CDR2 YYDKDF (reference sequence). The CDR3 is CATTPGLRGGAGTGELFF. CDR3 nucleotide sequence: TGTGCCACCACCCCGGGCCTTAGGGGGGGGGCCGGGACCGGGGAGCTGTTTTTT.

The chain has TRBV13 and TRBJ2-1, with TRBD1 matching 9 bases. V gave up 3 bases and J gave up 9 bases; unmatched junction bases: 9. The CDR3 is 15 residues long. CDR1 and CDR2 (germline): PRHDT, FYEKMQ (reference sequence). CDR3 residues: CASSLGTGRPSEQFF. The CDR3 DNA sequence: TGTGCCAGCAGCTTGGGGACAGGGAGGCCCTCTGAGCAGTTCTTC.

The rearrangement links TRBV7-8 to TRBJ2-7; maybe TRBD1 (6 bases). The CDR3 runs to 13 residues. CDR1 and CDR2 (germline): SGHVS, FQNEAQ. Trimming pared 6 bases from V and 5 bases from J, leaving 14 bases between. The CDR3 DNA is TGTGCCAGCAGAGAACAGGGCGGTGACGAGCAGTACTTC. Translated: CASREQGGDEQYF.

The chain couples TRBV4-1 to TRBJ1-6, with 7 bases lining up with TRBD1. Germline V gene data show CDR1 as MGHRA and CDR2 as YSYEKL. The length of the CDR3 is 13 residues. J gave up 9 bases and V 6 bases, and 5 bases lay outside the gene matches. CDR3 protein: CASRIQGTSPLHF. The CDR3 DNA is TGCGCCAGCAGGATACAGGGGACTTCACCCCTCCACTTT.

This chain's CDR3 is CASSLPGTSGGGIQYF. In DNA, the CDR3 is TGTGCCAGCAGCTTACCCGGGACTAGCGGGGGGGGCATTCAGTACTTC. The rearrangement links TRBV5-6 to TRBJ2-4; 16 nucleotides agree with TRBD2. This CDR3 contains 16 residues. CDR1 SGHDT and CDR2 YYEEEE come from the germline V gene. Trimming at V came to 2 bases and at J to 9 bases, leaving 5 bases not matched to a gene.

This chain links TRBV2 with TRBJ1-5; D is possibly TRBD1 (5 bases). This CDR3 spans 15 amino acids. Germline V gives CDR1 SNHLY, CDR2 FYNNEI. Deletions cut 5 bases from V and 0 bases from J, with 11 bases between. The CDR3 nucleotides are TGTGCCAGCAGTTCTGACAGTCATAGCAATCAGCCCCAGCATTTT. This sequence encodes CASSSDSHSNQPQHF.

The V gene is TRBV5-1, the J gene TRBJ2-2, with 11 bases that match TRBD2. The CDR3 extends over 16 amino acids. V gave up 4 bases and J gave up 2 bases; unmatched junction bases: 4. Germline V gene sequence: CDR1 SGHRS, CDR2 YFSETQ. CDR3: CASSPGTSGNTGELFF. The CDR3 DNA reads TGCGCCAGCAGCCCCGGGACTAGCGGAAACACCGGGGAGCTGTTTTTT.

V gene TRBV7-9 combines with J gene TRBJ1-1; D ambiguous. Germline loops: CDR1 SEHNR, CDR2 FQNEAQ (reference sequence). Trimming cost V 5 bases and J 4 bases, with 11 bases left between them. The CDR3 consists of 13 residues. For the CDR3, the DNA is TGTGCCAGCAGCCCTACTAGGGCCACTGAAGCTTTCTTT. Translated, it gives CASSPTRATEAFF.

As for this clone: Germline is not matched at one junction end, which may reflect a read error. The gene calls are TRBV7-9 and TRBJ2-5; D may be TRBD1 (5 bases). The CDR3 consists of 16 residues. CDR1 SEHNR and CDR2 FQNEAQ come from the germline V gene (reference sequence). This CDR3 reads CVSSSRTSPWQETQYF. The CDR3 region has the DNA TGTGTCAGCAGCTCCCGGACATCGCCCTGGCAAGAGACCCAGTACTTC.

This clone was found once. J is TRBJ2-3 and V is TRBV30, with TRBD1 identical over 9 bases. With 1 base clipped from V and 6 bases from J, the junction kept 8 bases outside the gene matches. There are 15 residues in the CDR3. The germline gives CDR1 GTSNPN, CDR2 SVGIG (reference sequence). CDR3 residues: CAWSDRGRGWDTQYF. Written as DNA, the CDR3 is TGTGCCTGGAGTGACAGGGGGCGAGGGTGGGATACGCAGTATTTT.

The J gene is TRBJ1-2, the V gene TRBV9, with 9 nucleotides matching TRBD1. Germline lookup yields CDR1 SGDLS and CDR2 YYNGEE. The CDR3 totals 14 residues. Trimming cost V 3 bases and J 7 bases; bases outside gene matches: 7. Written as DNA, the CDR3 is TGTGCCAGCAGCGCTCAGGGACAGGGTCCTGGCTACACCTTC. It codes for CASSAQGQGPGYTF.

This clone was seen only once. This rearrangement joins TRBV7-2 to TRBJ2-3; perhaps TRBD2 as D (6 bases). V was pared by 8 bases and J by 4 bases, with 16 bases between. Per the germline V gene, CDR1 is SGHTA and CDR2 is FQGNSA. The CDR3 sequence is 14 residues long. The CDR3 nucleotides read TGTGCCAGCGCCGGGACTCTTAACCCAGATACGCAGTATTTT. Translating it yields CASAGTLNPDTQYF.

V and J are TRBV25-1 and TRBJ2-3, with 9 bases aligning to TRBD2. CDR3 length: 17 residues. V lost 0 bases and J lost 6; bases outside the gene matches: 10. Germline V gene lookup returns CDR1 MGHDK and CDR2 SYGVNS. CDR3 region: CASSEYRGASGGDTQYF. In DNA, the CDR3 is TGTGCCAGCAGTGAATATAGGGGAGCGAGCGGGGGGGATACGCAGTATTTT. The full variable domain, in which reference TRBV25-1 and TRBJ2-3 provide the parts outside the CDR3, is EADIYQTPRYLVIGTGKKITLECSQTMGHDKMYWYQQDPGMELHLIHYSYGVNSTEKGDLSSESTVSRIRTEHFPLTLESARPSHTSQYLCASSEYRGASGGDTQYFGPGTRLTVL.

V usage is TRBV28 and J usage is TRBJ2-5; 8 bases line up with TRBD2. Germline CDR1 MDHEN, CDR2 SYDVKM. The CDR3 spans 19 residues. Germline trimming cut 5 bases from V and 2 bases from J; bases unmatched to any gene: 19. The CDR3, as DNA: TGTGCCAGCAGTCCCCCGGTCGGTCGCCAGCGGGGGAATCAAGAGACCCAGTACTTC. Amino acids: CASSPPVGRQRGNQETQYF.

The V and J genes are TRBV9 and TRBJ1-3; D uncertain. The CDR3 runs to 15 residues. The V end lost 3 bases, the J end lost 0 bases, and 10 bases lay between the germline ends. Germline V gene sequence: CDR1 SGDLS, CDR2 YYNGEE. The CDR3 DNA follows: TGTGCCAGCAGCGCCCAGGCCAGCTCTGGAAACACCATATATTTT. Translated, it gives CASSAQASSGNTIYF.

This clone has just one count. The chain combines TRBV11-2 with TRBJ2-5; D possibly corresponds to TRBD2 (6 bases). The CDR3 is 12 residues long. CDR1 is SGHAT and CDR2 is FQNNGV in the germline V gene. The V end was cut by 2 bases, the J end by 8 bases, with 9 bases between. CDR3: CASSLSGVTQYF. In DNA, the CDR3 is TGTGCCAGCAGCTTATCGGGGGTAACCCAGTACTTC.

The V gene is TRBV6-1, the J gene TRBJ2-2; TRBD2 matches 8 bases. V dropped 6 bases and J dropped 5; count of bases not matched to a gene: 8. Germline CDR1 MNHNS, CDR2 SASEGT. The CDR3 consists of 15 residues. The CDR3 DNA reads as TGTGCCAGCAGCTATACGGGGGGGCGAACCGGGGAGCTGTTTTTT. Translated: CASSYTGGRTGELFF.

This clone was observed a single time. The V gene is TRBV5-1, the J gene TRBJ2-1; D possibly corresponds to TRBD2 (7 bases). Germline loops: CDR1 SGHRS, CDR2 YFSETQ. V lost 0 bases to trimming and J lost 6 bases, with 16 bases between them. The CDR3 is 16 residues long. CDR3 region: CASSLGGGGSVNEQFF. The DNA for the CDR3 is TGCGCCAGCAGCTTGGGGGGAGGGGGATCGGTCAATGAGCAGTTCTTC. Based on the CDR3 plus reference TRBV5-1 and TRBJ2-1, the full variable domain is KAGVTQTPRYLIKTRGQQVTLSCSPISGHRSVSWYQQTPGQGLQFLFEYFSETQRNKGNFPGRFSGRQFSNSRSEMNVSTLELGDSALYLCASSLGGGGSVNEQFFGPGTRLTVL.

CDR3 in DNA: TGTGCCAGCAGTTGGCGGTCAACTAATGAAAAACTGTTTTTT. It translates to CASSWRSTNEKLFF. This sequence joins TRBV28 and TRBJ1-4; no definite D call. The CDR3 extends over 14 amino acids. V lost 4 bases to trimming and J lost 0 bases, with 6 bases between them. In germline, CDR1 is MDHEN, CDR2 SYDVKM. The entire variable domain, with the rest obtained from reference TRBV28 and TRBJ1-4, is as follows: DVKVTQSSRYLVKRTGEKVFLECVQDMDHENMFWYRQDPGLGLRLIYFSYDVKMKEKGDIPEGYSVSREKKERFSLILESASTNQTSMYLCASSWRSTNEKLFFGSGTQLSVL.

The chain recombines TRBV7-2 with TRBJ1-5; tentative D call: TRBD1 (5 bases). Trimming shortened V by 6 bases and J by 0 bases, and 15 bases separated the two germline ends. The CDR3 length is 16 residues. Germline CDR1 reads SGHTA; CDR2 reads FQGNSA. In DNA, the CDR3 is TGTGCCAGCAGTAGGGGAGGGCCGTATAGCAATCAGCCCCAGCATTTT. Translating it yields CASSRGGPYSNQPQHF.

The genes are TRBV11-2 and TRBJ1-1, with 9 bases identical to TRBD1. The V gene's germline CDR1 is SGHAT and CDR2 FQNNGV. CDR3 length equals 17 residues. V was pared by 5 bases and J by 1 base, with 11 bases of the junction left unmatched. CDR3 sequence (DNA): TGTGCCAGCAGCGCACAGGGGGCCACCGCCGCGAACACTGAAGCTTTCTTT. This codes for CASSAQGATAANTEAFF.

CDR3 region: CASNNRDRGNTEAFF. In DNA, the CDR3 is TGTGCCAGCAATAATCGGGACAGGGGGAACACTGAAGCTTTCTTT. V gene TRBV2 combines with J gene TRBJ1-1; 10 bases line up with TRBD1. J was trimmed by 1 base and V by 7 bases; bases with no gene match: 6. The CDR3 runs 15 residues. CDR1 is SNHLY and CDR2 is FYNNEI in the germline V gene. The variable domain in full, with the rest retrieved from reference TRBV2 and TRBJ1-1, is EPEVTQTPSHQVTQMGQEVILRCVPISNHLYFYWYRQILGQKVEFLVSFYNNEISEKSEIFDDQFSVERPDGSNFTLKIRSTKLEDSAMYFCASNNRDRGNTEAFFGQGTRLTVV.

The chain links TRBV15 to TRBJ2-2; 7 nucleotides line up with TRBD1. Germline CDR1 reads LNHNV; CDR2 reads YYDKDF (reference sequence). J gave up 5 bases and V 1 base, and 7 bases lay outside the gene matches. This CDR3 spans 16 amino acids. CDR3 amino acids: CATSRARQGRTGELFF. In DNA form, the CDR3 reads TGTGCCACCAGCAGAGCGAGACAGGGTCGGACCGGGGAGCTGTTTTTT.

V usage is TRBV10-3 and J usage is TRBJ1-1; 7 bases align to TRBD1. This CDR3 spans 14 amino acids. The germline V gene has CDR1 ENHRY and CDR2 SYGVKD. The V gene end was trimmed by 5 bases and the J gene end by 1 base; junction bases not matched to a gene: 4. CDR3 nucleotides: TGTGCCATCAGTTGGGACAGAGAGAACACTGAAGCTTTCTTT. Translated, it gives CAISWDRENTEAFF.

This rearrangement joins TRBV7-6 to TRBJ2-7, with TRBD2 matching 7 bases. V trimming: 4 bases; J trimming: 2 bases; junction bases outside the gene matches: 8. Germline lookup yields CDR1 SGHVS and CDR2 FNYEAQ. The CDR3 loop spans 15 amino acids. CDR3 DNA sequence: TGTGCCAGCAGCTCTTACGGGGGGAAACCCTACGAGCAGTACTTC. It encodes CASSSYGGKPYEQYF.

This rearrangement joins TRBV27 to TRBJ2-7; D might be TRBD1 (5 bases). Trimming stripped 4 bases from V and 4 bases from J, with 14 bases between. This CDR3 region has 14 residues. From germline, CDR1 is MNHEY and CDR2 SMNVEV (reference sequence). CDR3 amino acids: CASSSGLGRYEQYF. The CDR3 DNA sequence: TGTGCCAGCAGTTCCGGTCTGGGGCGGTACGAGCAGTACTTC.

This chain connects TRBV4-3 to TRBJ2-3; D is perhaps TRBD1 (6 bases). V gave up 1 base and J gave up 1 base, with 15 bases separating them. The CDR3 runs to 17 residues. Per germline, CDR1 LGHNA and CDR2 YSLEER. CDR3 protein: CASSQGLQGSGTDTQYF. In nucleotides, the CDR3 is TGCGCCAGCAGCCAAGGATTACAGGGAAGCGGCACAGATACGCAGTATTTT.